What follows are 20 T cell receptor beta chains derived from one specimen sequenced in a study of identical twins (dated by TCRdb to between 2015 and 2016). The method was 5' RACE. These reads were obtained on an Illumina HiSeq 2000. TCRdb redid the processing of the public reads, applying fastp at Q25 and MiXCR, and retained in-frame beta chains. Entries are consolidated by CDR3 protein sequence, retaining the most common genes and DNA. Present in this sample are about 920,000 distinct CDR3 sequences, 9% to 15% of which were seen just once. Of the sample, under 2% falls within the top ten clones. This same sample was also taken into another study, of yellow fever vaccine responses in identical twins.

Material for sequencing was PBMCs. Receptor source: a woman younger than 30 in good health.

V and J are TRBV9 and TRBJ2-3; D not certain. V was trimmed by 7 bases and J by 6 bases, leaving 15 bases between them. Germline lookup yields CDR1 SGDLS and CDR2 YYNGEE. The CDR3 contains 13 residues. In nucleotides, the CDR3 is TGTGCCAGCTCAACTGGGGTTTTCGATACGCAGTATTTT. Protein: CASSTGVFDTQYF.

The chain has TRBV20-1 and TRBJ2-2; tentatively, D is TRBD2 (6 bases). The length of the CDR3 is 14 residues. CDR1 is DFQATT, CDR2 SNEGSKA, per germline (reference sequence). V was clipped by 2 bases and J by 6 bases, with 13 bases between them. CDR3 nucleotide sequence: TGCAGTGCTAGATCCCAAGGCGGGGCCGGGGAGCTGTTTTTT. Protein product: CSARSQGGAGELFF.

J is TRBJ2-1 and V is TRBV7-2; 10 bases are shared with TRBD2. V gave up 0 bases and J gave up 4 bases; unmatched junction bases: 6. This CDR3 region has 17 residues. CDR1 is SGHTA, CDR2 FQGNSA, per germline. This chain's CDR3 is CASSLASTSGRYNEQFF. The CDR3 nucleotides read TGTGCCAGCAGCTTAGCGTCGACTAGCGGGCGATACAATGAGCAGTTCTTC. Using reference TRBV7-2 and TRBJ2-1 for the parts outside the CDR3, the full variable domain is GAGVSQSPSNKVTEKGKDVELRCDPISGHTALYWYRQSLGQGLEFLIYFQGNSAPDKSGLPSDRFSAERTGGSVSTLTIQRTQQEDSAVYLCASSLASTSGRYNEQFFGPGTRLTVL.

The chain joins TRBV18 to TRBJ2-7; D ambiguous. This CDR3 spans 14 amino acids. Germline assignment: CDR1 KGHSH and CDR2 LQKENI. Trimming cost V 2 bases and J 0 bases, with 8 bases left between them. The CDR3 region is CASSPSGNSYEQYV. As DNA, the CDR3 is TGTGCCAGCTCACCATCGGGCAACTCCTACGAGCAGTACGTC.

This clonotype was observed a handful of times. The CDR3 region is CASSFAGFGRSPLHF. CDR3 nucleotide sequence: TGTGCCAGCAGCTTTGCAGGGTTCGGGAGATCACCCCTCCACTTT. V gene TRBV3-1 combines with J gene TRBJ1-6; weak D call: TRBD1 (5 bases). V lost 5 bases, J lost 10 bases, and 18 bases lay in between. The germline gives CDR1 LGHDT, CDR2 YNNKEL (reference sequence). The CDR3 extends over 15 amino acids.

This clonotype was found a few times. The V gene is TRBV20-1, the J gene TRBJ1-6; a weak D match, TRBD1 (5 bases). This CDR3 has 16 residues. The ends were cut back, 0 bases at V and 7 bases at J, with 16 bases in the middle. Germline V CDR1 and CDR2: DFQATT, SNEGSKA (reference sequence). CDR3 loop: CSARDVTGRDNSPLHF. CDR3 nucleotide sequence: TGCAGTGCTAGAGATGTAACGGGCAGGGACAATTCACCCCTCCACTTT.

This chain joins TRBV18 and TRBJ1-1, with D possibly matching TRBD1 (5 bases). V lost 5 bases, J lost 6 bases, and 13 bases lay in between. The CDR3 contains 13 residues. Germline assignment: CDR1 KGHSH and CDR2 LQKENI. CDR3 DNA sequence: TGTGCCAGCTCAATAGGGGAATGGGCTGAAGCTTTCTTT. Its translation: CASSIGEWAEAFF.

This clonotype was counted ten times or more. The V and J genes are TRBV5-1 and TRBJ1-4; 8 nucleotides line up with TRBD1. The CDR3 spans 16 residues. J lost 8 bases, V lost 2 bases, and 11 bases had no gene match. CDR1 is SGHRS, CDR2 YFSETQ, per germline. CDR3 sequence reads: CASSFGQGPSNEKLFF. The CDR3 DNA sequence: TGCGCCAGCAGCTTTGGACAGGGTCCCAGTAACGAAAAACTGTTTTTT.

This rearrangement joins TRBV20-1 to TRBJ2-1; D remains ambiguous. The germline V and J ends were trimmed by 0 bases and 3 bases, with 6 bases remaining between them. The CDR3 totals 13 residues. CDR1 and CDR2 (germline): DFQATT, SNEGSKA (reference sequence). The CDR3 reads CSARDPHYNEQFF. The CDR3 coding sequence is TGCAGTGCTAGAGATCCCCACTACAATGAGCAGTTCTTC.

CDR3 sequence (DNA): TGTGCCAGCAGTGGCGAAGCGGGAGTATCAGATACGCAGTATTTT. Translation gives CASSGEAGVSDTQYF. V gene TRBV2 combines with J gene TRBJ2-3; TRBD2 matches 8 bases. Germline trimming cut 4 bases from V and 4 bases from J; bases unmatched to any gene: 7. The germline CDR1 and CDR2 sequences are SNHLY and FYNNEI. The CDR3 totals 15 residues.

The J gene is TRBJ2-1, the V gene TRBV10-3; 13 nucleotides match TRBD2. The germline V gene has CDR1 ENHRY and CDR2 SYGVKD. This CDR3 contains 16 residues. J gave up 5 bases and V 7 bases, and 8 bases lay outside the gene matches. CDR3 protein: CAITATGLAGDNEQFF. In nucleotides, the CDR3 is TGTGCCATCACCGCCACCGGACTAGCGGGAGACAATGAGCAGTTCTTC.

The rearrangement joins TRBV7-2 to TRBJ2-3; TRBD2 matches at 11 bases. The germline gives CDR1 SGHTA, CDR2 FQGNSA. V was pared by 6 bases and J by 1 base, with 3 bases of the junction left unmatched. The CDR3 length is 15 residues. The CDR3: CASSTSGGRTDTQYF. In DNA form, the CDR3 reads TGTGCCAGCAGTACTAGCGGGGGACGCACAGATACGCAGTATTTT.

This clonotype was seen many times. This chain connects TRBV4-2 to TRBJ2-5; D ambiguous. V was cut by 3 bases and J by 7 bases, with 15 bases left in between. Per germline, CDR1 LGHNA and CDR2 YNFKEQ. The CDR3 runs to 14 residues. The CDR3 is CASSQGTPEVTQYF. CDR3 in DNA: TGTGCCAGCAGCCAGGGTACGCCAGAGGTGACCCAGTACTTC.

This clonotype was seen repeatedly, ten times or more. The chain combines TRBV3-1 with TRBJ2-4; D possibly corresponds to TRBD1 (6 bases). The V end lost 2 bases, the J end lost 6 bases, and 11 bases lay between the germline ends. The CDR3 sequence is 14 residues long. CDR1 and CDR2 from the germline V gene are LGHDT and YNNKEL (reference sequence). The CDR3 bases are TGTGCCAGCAGCCAACGGCAGGGGACAAACATTCAGTACTTC. This encodes CASSQRQGTNIQYF.

This clonotype was picked up a small number of times. J is TRBJ1-2 and V is TRBV12-3 or TRBV12-4; TRBD1 might be the D (5 bases). V lost 5 bases and J lost 8, with 12 bases in between. This CDR3 region has 12 residues. The CDR3 DNA reads TGTGCCAGCAGTGCCGTTTGGGGGGGCTACACCTTC. This encodes CASSAVWGGYTF.

This clonotype was counted only a few times. V is TRBV5-1 and J is TRBJ2-7; 9 nucleotides agree with TRBD2. The V gene end was trimmed by 4 bases and the J gene end by 0 bases; junction bases not matched to a gene: 8. The length of the CDR3 is 16 residues. CDR1 and CDR2 (germline): SGHRS, YFSETQ. The CDR3 is CASSPRQGLASYEQYF. The DNA for the CDR3 is TGCGCCAGCAGCCCACGACAGGGACTAGCCTCCTACGAGCAGTACTTC.

V gene TRBV7-8 combines with J gene TRBJ2-3; D is possibly TRBD2 (6 bases). This CDR3 has 15 amino acids. Germline V gene sequence: CDR1 SGHVS, CDR2 FQNEAQ. V gave up 3 bases and J gave up 4 bases, with 14 bases separating them. The CDR3 sequence: CASSLRGGSADTQYF. The CDR3 DNA sequence: TGTGCCAGCAGCTTGAGGGGAGGTAGTGCAGATACGCAGTATTTT.

This sequence joins TRBV24-1 and TRBJ2-1, with D perhaps matching TRBD2 (6 bases). CDR1 and CDR2 from the germline V gene are KGHDR and SFDVKD. The CDR3 runs to 17 residues. Trimming took off 2 bases at V and 0 bases at J, with 13 bases between the two ends. CDR3 amino acids: CATSDSVGGNSYNEQFF. In nucleotides, the CDR3 is TGTGCCACCAGTGATTCTGTGGGGGGTAACTCCTACAATGAGCAGTTCTTC.

This clonotype was recorded a few times. The chain joins TRBV5-5 to TRBJ1-2; a possible D gene is TRBD1 (6 bases). Trimming removed 0 bases from V and 3 bases from J, with 12 bases in between. CDR3 length: 15 amino acids. The germline CDR1 and CDR2 sequences are SGHKS and YYEKEE (reference sequence). CDR3 region: CASSLATGPHYGYTF. CDR3 coding DNA: TGTGCCAGCAGCTTGGCCACAGGGCCCCACTATGGCTACACCTTC.

The DNA of the CDR3 is TGCGCCAGCAGCTTCCAGGGGACTAGCGGCGAGCAGTACTTC. It is translated as CASSFQGTSGEQYF. The chain employs TRBV5-1 and TRBJ2-7; TRBD2 agrees at 11 bases. CDR1 and CDR2 from the germline V gene are SGHRS and YFSETQ. Unmatched junction bases numbered 4, after V lost 2 bases and J lost 6 bases. The length of the CDR3 is 14 residues. Drawing the rest from reference TRBV5-1 and TRBJ2-7, the complete variable domain is KAGVTQTPRYLIKTRGQQVTLSCSPISGHRSVSWYQQTPGQGLQFLFEYFSETQRNKGNFPGRFSGRQFSNSRSEMNVSTLELGDSALYLCASSFQGTSGEQYFGPGTRLTVT.